The clone carrying this T cell receptor (beta chain) has at least ten counts. Its antigen is still unknown. These data come from a study of metastatic and nonmetastatic thyroid tumors. Overall study: Across peripheral blood and tumor or nodule tissue samples taken from malignant and benign thyroid patients, the repertoires were compared with one another. Findings of the study overall: Relative to benign nodules, malignant thyroid tumors were reportedly characterized by significantly elevated TCR beta diversity in blood and tumor.

Per germline, CDR1 ENHRY and CDR2 SYGVKD. Trimming took off 10 bases at V and 4 bases at J, with 15 bases between the two ends. This CDR3 has 13 amino acids. Patients underwent thyroid surgery, and none had received any treatment before it. Original processing notes: CDR3 was compared across clinicopathological groups, and the resulting differences were used to build a distant-metastasis classifier for papillary thyroid cancer. From the PCR reads, TCRdb re-called clones with MiXCR. V and J calls and clone size were set by TCRdb, not the authors. The profile shows roughly 28,000 clones, roughly 25% of them singletons.

Material: blood. The origin of this receptor is a female donor with papillary thyroid cancer or a benign thyroid nodule (not recorded which). Some clones in this sample may be carry-over from other donors' samples. The J gene is TRBJ2-3, the V gene TRBV10-3; the D gene could be TRBD1 or TRBD2 (6 bases each). CDR3 sequence: CATEGVVADTQYF. The CDR3 region has the DNA TGTGCCACGGAGGGGGTAGTGGCAGATACGCAGTATTTT.